This entry features one T cell receptor beta chain sequence. This CDR3 has 13 residues. Per germline, CDR1 MNHEY and CDR2 SVGEGT. The V and J ends lost 6 bases and 8 bases respectively, with 15 bases between them. Using immunoSEQ multiplex PCR, the repertoire was profiled, and TCRdb retains in-frame clones only, with some absent. This sample has some 55,000 clones, with about 87% found just once. This specimen comes from a study of blood T cell repertoires in COVID-19. The rearrangement links TRBV6-2 or TRBV6-3 to TRBJ2-3; D perhaps matches TRBD2 (6 bases). The sample comprised peripheral blood. This sequence originates from a man in his 60s with acute or convalescent COVID-19. The CDR3 reads CASSHPGLLTQYF. The CDR3 bases are TGTGCCAGCAGCCATCCCGGACTACTTACGCAGTATTTT.